These T cell receptor beta chains were read from a single sample in a study of T-cell reconstitution after alpha-beta-depleted transplantation in children. TCRdb reprocessed the PCR reads via MiXCR and lists one record per CDR3 protein. The sample lists under 750,000 distinct CDR3 sequences; 23% were seen once. The material sequenced was PBMCs, mostly from graft donor cells, taken 360 days after TCRalphabeta/CD19-depleted stem cell transplant. The receptors were gathered from a boy under three years old who had a stem cell transplant for acute myeloid leukemia, so the T cells may come from the graft donor. Each CDR3 is given with its conserved first and last residue. The order of the fields is V gene, J gene, clone size, D gene, CDR3 protein, CDR3 DNA. The D gene is left open where the match is weak. Some rows have no size entry. The others give once, few or many, or a class for an expanded clone.

TRBV28	TRBJ2-3	many	NA	CASSLEASRTDTQYF	TGTGCCAGCAGTTTAGAGGCTAGCCGCACAGATACGCAGTATTTT
TRBV7-2	TRBJ2-3	NA	TRBD2	CASSFPLGGARDTQYF	TGTGCCAGCAGCTTTCCCCTCGGGGGGGCCCGAGATACGCAGTATTTT
TRBV12-3/TRBV12-4	TRBJ2-3	few	TRBD1	CASSIDRADTQYF	TGTGCCAGCAGTATTGACAGGGCAGATACGCAGTATTTT
TRBV4-2	TRBJ2-2	many	NA	CASSPISEAALTGGELFF	TGTGCCAGCAGCCCGATTTCGGAGGCGGCCCTCACAGGCGGGGAGCTGTTTTTT
TRBV13	TRBJ2-7	NA	NA	CASSLLRTYEQYF	TGTGCCAGCAGCCTACTCCGGACCTACGAGCAGTACTTC
TRBV6-5	TRBJ2-1	few	NA	CASSYDAVGSYNEQFF	TGTGCCAGCAGTTACGACGCTGTCGGCTCCTACAATGAGCAGTTCTTC
TRBV28	TRBJ2-5	few	TRBD1	CASSLLPGQVQETQYF	TGTGCCAGCAGTTTACTGCCGGGACAGGTACAAGAGACCCAGTACTTC
TRBV12-3/TRBV12-4	TRBJ2-3	NA	NA	CASSLPMGTTDTQYF	TGTGCCAGCAGTCTGCCCATGGGGACCACAGATACGCAGTATTTT
TRBV4-3	TRBJ2-1	NA	TRBD1	CASSQDRTGSRFYNEQFF	TGCGCCAGCAGCCAAGATCGGACAGGCTCGAGATTTTACAATGAGCAGTTCTTC
TRBV6-6	TRBJ1-1	many	NA	CASRRDTEAFF	TGTGCCAGCCGACGGGACACTGAAGCTTTCTTT
TRBV9	TRBJ2-2	once	NA	CASSVGGLTGELFF	TGTGCCAGCAGCGTTGGAGGCCTCACCGGGGAGCTGTTTTTT
TRBV9	TRBJ2-3	NA	TRBD2	CASSQRTSGGSDTQYF	TGTGCCAGCAGCCAACGGACTAGCGGGGGATCAGATACGCAGTATTTT
TRBV12-5	TRBJ2-1	few	NA	CASGLVLGLDIYNEQFF	TGTGCTAGTGGTTTGGTACTAGGACTGGATATCTACAATGAGCAGTTCTTC
TRBV27	TRBJ1-4	NA	NA	CASSSSTRRAGHEKLFF	TGTGCCAGCAGTTCGTCCACCCGTCGGGCAGGGCACGAAAAACTGTTTTTT
TRBV9	TRBJ2-3	NA	NA	CASSDGQYRDTQYF	TGTGCCAGCAGCGACGGACAGTACCGAGATACGCAGTATTTT
TRBV29-1	TRBJ2-3	many	TRBD2	CSVPPGLGEDTQYF	TGCAGCGTCCCGCCGGGACTAGGGGAAGATACGCAGTATTTT
TRBV4-2	TRBJ2-1	many	TRBD2	CASSQGTSGGASYNEQFF	TGTGCCAGCAGCCAGGGGACTAGCGGGGGGGCCTCCTACAATGAGCAGTTCTTC
TRBV9	TRBJ2-1	many	TRBD1	CASSDADRELRGSYNEQFF	TGTGCCAGCAGCGACGCGGACAGGGAACTCCGTGGTTCCTACAATGAGCAGTTCTTC
TRBV6-2/TRBV6-3	TRBJ2-3	few	NA	CASSSVGNARGTDTQYF	TGTGCCAGCAGTTCCGTAGGGAACGCGCGAGGGACAGATACGCAGTATTTT
TRBV6-1	TRBJ1-1	many	NA	CASSERPMNTEAFF	TGTGCCAGCAGTGAACGGCCCATGAACACTGAAGCTTTCTTT
TRBV12-3/TRBV12-4	TRBJ2-5	NA	TRBD1	CASSRANRGPETQYF	TGTGCCAGCAGTCGCGCCAACAGGGGGCCAGAGACCCAGTACTTC
TRBV7-2	TRBJ1-2	NA	NA	CASSFAHGAGYGYTF	TGTGCCAGCAGCTTTGCACATGGGGCGGGCTATGGCTACACCTTC
TRBV20-1	TRBJ2-5	few	NA	CSARLANPTGTPKYQETQYF	TGCAGTGCTAGACTAGCGAACCCGACGGGGACTCCCAAGTACCAAGAGACCCAGTACTTC
TRBV7-8	TRBJ2-7	NA	TRBD1	CASSLDRGPYQIYEQYF	TGTGCCAGCAGCTTGGACAGGGGTCCATACCAAATCTACGAGCAGTACTTC
TRBV2	TRBJ2-7	once	NA	CASSEARGRGSYEQYF	TGTGCCAGCAGTGAAGCGCGTGGCAGGGGTTCCTACGAGCAGTACTTC
TRBV4-3	TRBJ2-1	NA	TRBD2	CASSQDRLAGTYNEQFF	TGCGCCAGCAGCCAAGATCGGCTAGCGGGGACCTACAATGAGCAGTTCTTC
TRBV7-2	TRBJ2-2	few	NA	CASSWRRELFF	TGTGCCAGCAGCTGGAGGAGGGAGCTGTTTTTT
TRBV12-3/TRBV12-4	TRBJ2-5	few	NA	CASSLTSSQETQYF	TGTGCCAGCAGCCTCACCAGTTCCCAAGAGACCCAGTACTTC
TRBV29-1	TRBJ2-5	few	TRBD2	CSVGFLLAEETQYF	TGCAGCGTTGGTTTTTTACTAGCGGAAGAGACCCAGTACTTC